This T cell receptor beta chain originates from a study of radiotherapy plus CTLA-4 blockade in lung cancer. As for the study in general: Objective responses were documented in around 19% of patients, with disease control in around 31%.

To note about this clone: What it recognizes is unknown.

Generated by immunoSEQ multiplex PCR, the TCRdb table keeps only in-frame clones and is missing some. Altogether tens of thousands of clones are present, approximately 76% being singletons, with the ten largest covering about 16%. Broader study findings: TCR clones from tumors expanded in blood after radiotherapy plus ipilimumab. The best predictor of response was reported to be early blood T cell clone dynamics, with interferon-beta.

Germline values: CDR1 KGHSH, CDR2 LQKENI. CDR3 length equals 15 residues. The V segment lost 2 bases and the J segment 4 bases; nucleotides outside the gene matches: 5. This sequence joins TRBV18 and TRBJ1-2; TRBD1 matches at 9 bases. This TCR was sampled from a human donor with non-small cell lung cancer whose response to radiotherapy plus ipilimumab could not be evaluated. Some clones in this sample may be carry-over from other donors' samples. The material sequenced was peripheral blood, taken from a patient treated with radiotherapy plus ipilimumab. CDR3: CASSPYDRGGYGYTF. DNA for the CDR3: TGTGCCAGCTCACCATATGACAGGGGGGGCTATGGCTACACCTTC. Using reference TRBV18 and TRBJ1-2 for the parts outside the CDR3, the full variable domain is NAGVMQNPRHLVRRRGQEARLRCSPMKGHSHVYWYRQLPEEGLKFMVYLQKENIIDESGMPKERFSAEFPKEGPSILRIQQVVRGDSAAYFCASSPYDRGGYGYTFGSGTRLTVV.